This T cell receptor beta chain was recorded in a study of shared clonotypes between healthy human individuals. CD8 cells classed as naive were CD45RO-negative and positively selected for CCR7, excluding terminally differentiated effector memory CD45RA+ cells. As to this clone: Its antigen is as yet unknown.

The method was immunoSEQ multiplex PCR; TCRdb's version includes in-frame clones alone and lacks a portion of them. The sample gives hundreds of thousands of clones, about 95% of which show up once; roughly 0.1% is in the top ten. Study-wide results and caveats: Sequencing depth was predicted to influence how clonotypes are shared among donors. Rarefaction demonstrated incomplete sorted-subset sequencing despite large depth. A small donor pool kept down the genetic and exposure-history diversity that was represented.

The sample comprised naive CD8+ T cells sorted from blood. The source of this sequence is a woman aged 25 to 39 in good health.

The CDR3, as DNA: TGTGCCAGCAGCGTACCGTTAGCGGGAGCGGATACGCAGTATTTT. It is translated as CASSVPLAGADTQYF. The chain employs TRBV9 and TRBJ2-3, with 9 bases matching TRBD2. Germline-derived CDR1 and CDR2 are SGDLS and YYNGEE. This CDR3 spans 15 amino acids. V was clipped by 1 base and J by 6 bases; unmatched bases: 6.